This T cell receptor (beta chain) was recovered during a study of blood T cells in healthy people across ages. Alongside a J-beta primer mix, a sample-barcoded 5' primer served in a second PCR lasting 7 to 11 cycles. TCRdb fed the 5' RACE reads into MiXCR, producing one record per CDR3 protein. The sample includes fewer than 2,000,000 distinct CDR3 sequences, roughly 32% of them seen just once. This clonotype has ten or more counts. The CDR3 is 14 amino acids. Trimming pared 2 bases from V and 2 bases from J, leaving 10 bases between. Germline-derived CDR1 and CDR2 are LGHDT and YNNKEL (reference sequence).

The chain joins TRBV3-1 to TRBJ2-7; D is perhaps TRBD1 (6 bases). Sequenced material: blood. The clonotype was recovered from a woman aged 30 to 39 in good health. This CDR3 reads CASSQTGYTYEQYF. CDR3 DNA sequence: TGTGCCAGCAGCCAAACAGGGTACACCTACGAGCAGTACTTC.